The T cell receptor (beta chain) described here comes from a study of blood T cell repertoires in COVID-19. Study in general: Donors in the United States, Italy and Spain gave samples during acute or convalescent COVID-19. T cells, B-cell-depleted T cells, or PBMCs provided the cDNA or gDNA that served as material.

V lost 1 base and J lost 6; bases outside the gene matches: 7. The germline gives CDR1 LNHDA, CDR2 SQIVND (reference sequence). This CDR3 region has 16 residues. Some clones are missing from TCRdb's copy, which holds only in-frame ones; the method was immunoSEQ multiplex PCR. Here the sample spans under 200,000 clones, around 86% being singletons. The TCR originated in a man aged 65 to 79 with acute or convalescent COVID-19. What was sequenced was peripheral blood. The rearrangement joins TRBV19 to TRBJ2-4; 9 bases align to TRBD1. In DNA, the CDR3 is TGTGCCAGTAGTATAGTGGGGGGACAGGGTGGAAACATTCAGTACTTC. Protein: CASSIVGGQGGNIQYF.